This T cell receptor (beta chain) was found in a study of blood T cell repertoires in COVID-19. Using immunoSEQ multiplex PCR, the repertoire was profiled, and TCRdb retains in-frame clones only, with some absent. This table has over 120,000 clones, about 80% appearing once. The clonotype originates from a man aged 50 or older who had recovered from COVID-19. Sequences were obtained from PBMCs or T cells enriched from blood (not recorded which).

The CDR3 region has the DNA TGTGCCAGCTCTACACGGCGGTTAAGCTCCTACGAGCAGTACTTC. It encodes CASSTRRLSSYEQYF. V gene TRBV18 combines with J gene TRBJ2-7; D ambiguous. The germline V gene has CDR1 KGHSH and CDR2 LQKENI. The CDR3 spans 15 residues. The germline V and J ends were trimmed by 6 bases and 0 bases, with 15 bases remaining between them. The full variable domain, rest sourced from reference TRBV18 and TRBJ2-7, is NAGVMQNPRHLVRRRGQEARLRCSPMKGHSHVYWYRQLPEEGLKFMVYLQKENIIDESGMPKERFSAEFPKEGPSILRIQQVVRGDSAAYFCASSTRRLSSYEQYFGPGTRLTVT.